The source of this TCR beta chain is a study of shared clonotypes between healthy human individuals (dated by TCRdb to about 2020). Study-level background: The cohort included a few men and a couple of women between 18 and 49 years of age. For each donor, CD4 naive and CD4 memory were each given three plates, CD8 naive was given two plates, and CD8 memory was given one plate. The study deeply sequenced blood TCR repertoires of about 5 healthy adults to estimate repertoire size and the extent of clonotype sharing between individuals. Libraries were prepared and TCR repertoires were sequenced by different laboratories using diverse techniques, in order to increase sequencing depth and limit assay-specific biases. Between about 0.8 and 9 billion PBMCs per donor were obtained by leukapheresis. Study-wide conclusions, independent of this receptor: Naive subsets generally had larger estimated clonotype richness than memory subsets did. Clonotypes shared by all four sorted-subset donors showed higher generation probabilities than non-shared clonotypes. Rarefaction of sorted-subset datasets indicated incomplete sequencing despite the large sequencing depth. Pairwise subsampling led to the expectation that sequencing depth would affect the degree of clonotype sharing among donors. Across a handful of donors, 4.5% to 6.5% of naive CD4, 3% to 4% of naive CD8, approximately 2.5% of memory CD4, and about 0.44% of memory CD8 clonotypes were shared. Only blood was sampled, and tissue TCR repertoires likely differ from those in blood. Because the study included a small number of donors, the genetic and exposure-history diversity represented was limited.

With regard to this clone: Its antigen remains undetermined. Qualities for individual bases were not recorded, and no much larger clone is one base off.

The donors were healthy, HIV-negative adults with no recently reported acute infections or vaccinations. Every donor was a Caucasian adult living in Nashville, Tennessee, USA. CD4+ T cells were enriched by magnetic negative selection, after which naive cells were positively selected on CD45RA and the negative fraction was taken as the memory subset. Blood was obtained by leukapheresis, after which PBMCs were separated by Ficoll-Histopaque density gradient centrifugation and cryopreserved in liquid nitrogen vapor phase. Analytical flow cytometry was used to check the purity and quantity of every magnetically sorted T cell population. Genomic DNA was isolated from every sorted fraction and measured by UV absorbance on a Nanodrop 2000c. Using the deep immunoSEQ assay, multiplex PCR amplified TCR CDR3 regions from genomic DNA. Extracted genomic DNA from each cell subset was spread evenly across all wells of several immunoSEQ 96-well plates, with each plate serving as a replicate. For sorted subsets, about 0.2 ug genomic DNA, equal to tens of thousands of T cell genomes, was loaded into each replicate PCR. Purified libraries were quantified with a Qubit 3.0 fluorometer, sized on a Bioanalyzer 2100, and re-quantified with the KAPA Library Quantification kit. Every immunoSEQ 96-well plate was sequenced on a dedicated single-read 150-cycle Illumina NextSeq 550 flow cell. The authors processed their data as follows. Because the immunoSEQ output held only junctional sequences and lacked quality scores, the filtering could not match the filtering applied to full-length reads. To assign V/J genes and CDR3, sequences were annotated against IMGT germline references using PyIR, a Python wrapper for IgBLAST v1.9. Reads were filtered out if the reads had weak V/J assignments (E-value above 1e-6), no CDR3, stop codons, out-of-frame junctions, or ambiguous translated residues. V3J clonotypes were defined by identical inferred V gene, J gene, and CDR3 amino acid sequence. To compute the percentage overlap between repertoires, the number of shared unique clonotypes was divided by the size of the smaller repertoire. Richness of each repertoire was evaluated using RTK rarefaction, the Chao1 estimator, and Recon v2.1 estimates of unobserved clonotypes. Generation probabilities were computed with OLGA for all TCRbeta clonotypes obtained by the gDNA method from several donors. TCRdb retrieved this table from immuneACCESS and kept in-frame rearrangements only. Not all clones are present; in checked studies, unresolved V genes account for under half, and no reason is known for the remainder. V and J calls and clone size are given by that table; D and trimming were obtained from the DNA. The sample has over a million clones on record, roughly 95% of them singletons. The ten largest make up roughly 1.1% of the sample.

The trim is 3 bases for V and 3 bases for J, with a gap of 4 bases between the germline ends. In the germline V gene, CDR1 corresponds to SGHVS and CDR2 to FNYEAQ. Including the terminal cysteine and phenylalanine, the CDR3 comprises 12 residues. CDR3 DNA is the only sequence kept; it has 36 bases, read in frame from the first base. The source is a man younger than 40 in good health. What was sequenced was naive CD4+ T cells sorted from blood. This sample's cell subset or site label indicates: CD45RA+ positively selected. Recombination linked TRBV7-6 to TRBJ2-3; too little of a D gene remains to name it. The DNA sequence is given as TGTGCCAGCAGCTTTGAGACAGATACGCAGTATTTT. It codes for CASSFETDTQYF.